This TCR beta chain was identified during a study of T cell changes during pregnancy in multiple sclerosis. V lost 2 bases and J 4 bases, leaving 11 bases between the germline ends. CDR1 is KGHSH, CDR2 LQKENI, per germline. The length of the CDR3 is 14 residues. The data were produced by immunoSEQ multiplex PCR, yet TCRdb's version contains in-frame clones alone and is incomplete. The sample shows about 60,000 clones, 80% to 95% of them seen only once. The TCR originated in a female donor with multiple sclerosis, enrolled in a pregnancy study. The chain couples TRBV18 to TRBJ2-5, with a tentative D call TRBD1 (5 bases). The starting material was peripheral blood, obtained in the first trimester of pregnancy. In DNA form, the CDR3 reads TGTGCCAGCTCACCATCAGGGTACGGAGAGACCCAGTACTTC. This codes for CASSPSGYGETQYF.